The 31 T cell receptor beta chains below come from one sample, sequenced in a study of T-cell reconstitution after alpha-beta-depleted transplantation in children. Unique molecular identifiers were used in preparing the TCRbeta library. MiXCR, applied by TCRdb to the PCR reads, yields one record per CDR3 protein. The repertoire holds around 800,000 distinct CDR3 sequences, with roughly 15% as singletons. This specimen consisted of PBMCs, mostly from graft donor cells, obtained 360 days after TCRalphabeta/CD19-depleted stem cell transplant. The receptors here all came from a male patient aged 5 to 17 who had a stem cell transplant for acute lymphoblastic leukemia, so the T cells may come from the graft donor.

The V call is TRBV18, the J call TRBJ2-7; D gene ambiguous. Trimming pared 6 bases from V and 3 bases from J, leaving 12 bases between. There are 13 residues in the CDR3. Germline CDR1 is KGHSH and CDR2 is LQKENI. CDR3 nucleotide sequence: TGTGCCAGCTCCCCCTCCAATATCTACGAGCAGTACTTC. The encoded protein is CASSPSNIYEQYF.

This clonotype occurred many times. This chain links TRBV5-1 with TRBJ2-1; the D is unclear. The germline V and J ends were trimmed by 0 bases and 9 bases, with 4 bases remaining between them. The CDR3 contains 11 residues. The germline CDR1 and CDR2 sequences are SGHRS and YFSETQ. DNA of the CDR3: TGCGCCAGCAGCTTGGACATTGAGCAGTTCTTC. It codes for CASSLDIEQFF. The variable domain in full, completed from reference TRBV5-1 and TRBJ2-1, reads KAGVTQTPRYLIKTRGQQVTLSCSPISGHRSVSWYQQTPGQGLQFLFEYFSETQRNKGNFPGRFSGRQFSNSRSEMNVSTLELGDSALYLCASSLDIEQFFGPGTRLTVL.

This clonotype was counted a few times. The chain is built from TRBV11-3 and TRBJ2-1, with no clear D. CDR3 length: 14 residues. The V end lost 1 base, the J end lost 6 bases, and 10 bases lay between the germline ends. Germline V CDR1 and CDR2: SGHNT, YENEEA. This chain's CDR3 is CASSLGANRNEQFF. The CDR3 nucleotides are TGTGCCAGCAGCTTAGGGGCCAATCGCAATGAGCAGTTCTTC.

This clonotype occurred a few times. J is TRBJ2-5 and V is TRBV10-3; 12 bases match TRBD2. With 10 bases clipped from V and 6 bases from J, the junction kept 9 bases outside the gene matches. Germline V gene data show CDR1 as ENHRY and CDR2 as SYGVKD. The CDR3 has 14 amino acids. This CDR3 is CATSASGRAQTQYF. The CDR3 DNA is TGTGCCACCTCCGCTAGCGGGAGGGCCCAGACCCAGTACTTC.

J is TRBJ2-3 and V is TRBV5-1; 11 positions match TRBD1. The trim removed 4 bases at V and 0 bases at J, leaving 4 bases unmatched. The CDR3 loop spans 16 amino acids. From germline, CDR1 is SGHRS and CDR2 YFSETQ. The DNA for the CDR3 is TGCGCCAGCAGCATCGGGACAGGGGGGAGCACAGATACGCAGTATTTT. Its translation is CASSIGTGGSTDTQYF.

This clonotype was recorded a few times. In nucleotides, the CDR3 is TGTGCCAGCAGCCCTCTAAGCAATGAGCAGTTCTTC. Amino acids: CASSPLSNEQFF. The rearrangement joins TRBV27 to TRBJ2-1; D is undetermined. Trimming removed 6 bases from V and 6 bases from J, with 9 bases in between. The CDR3 sequence is 12 residues long. CDR1 MNHEY and CDR2 SMNVEV come from the germline V gene (reference sequence).

The DNA for the CDR3 is TGCGCCAGCAGCTTGCCTCCGGGGGGGGAAGAGACCCAGTACTTC. Protein product: CASSLPPGGEETQYF. J is TRBJ2-5 and V is TRBV5-1; 8 bases match TRBD2. CDR3 length: 15 residues. The V and J ends lost 1 base and 3 bases, in that order; junction bases with no gene match: 5. The germline V gene encodes CDR1 SGHRS and CDR2 YFSETQ.

This clonotype was seen only a few times. This sequence joins TRBV20-1 and TRBJ2-1, with a weak D call TRBD2 (6 bases). The V gene lost 4 bases and the J gene lost 4 bases, with 14 bases spanning the gap. Germline-derived CDR1 and CDR2 are DFQATT and SNEGSKA (reference sequence). The CDR3 consists of 14 residues. DNA for the CDR3: TGCAGTGCTACTAGGGGACTCGATTACAATGAGCAGTTCTTC. Its translation is CSATRGLDYNEQFF.

The chain recombines TRBV7-9 with TRBJ1-1; D gene unclear. V gave up 1 base and J gave up 6 bases, with 6 bases separating them. CDR3 length: 12 amino acids. CDR1 SEHNR and CDR2 FQNEAQ come from the germline V gene (reference sequence). In nucleotides, the CDR3 is TGTGCCAGCAGCTTAGGTGTTCCTGAAGCTTTCTTT. Residues: CASSLGVPEAFF.

This clonotype occurred a few times. The V and J genes are TRBV19 and TRBJ2-5; D is possibly TRBD2 (5 bases). The germline CDR1 and CDR2 sequences are LNHDA and SQIVND (reference sequence). The CDR3 covers 14 residues. Trimming cost V 4 bases and J 5 bases, with 14 bases left between them. The CDR3 DNA reads as TGTGCCAGTAGTACCGAGCGGTACTACGAGACCCAGTACTTC. Translating gives CASSTERYYETQYF.

This clonotype showed up just a few times. CDR3 in amino acids: CASSLSPPGSNQPQHF. Written as DNA, the CDR3 is TGTGCCAGCAGCCTATCGCCCCCAGGGAGCAATCAGCCCCAGCATTTT. This sequence joins TRBV7-6 and TRBJ1-5; D might be TRBD1 (5 bases). V lost 5 bases and J lost 1, with 15 bases in between. Germline CDR1 is SGHVS and CDR2 is FNYEAQ. The CDR3 has 16 amino acids.

This clonotype was seen only a few times. The chain is built from TRBV20-1 and TRBJ2-6; 9 bases match TRBD2. Losses at the gene ends were 2 bases for V and 0 bases for J; bases not matched to a gene: 8. The CDR3 has 18 amino acids. From germline, CDR1 is DFQATT and CDR2 SNEGSKA (reference sequence). The CDR3: CSARFETSGPSGANVLTF. The CDR3 region has the DNA TGCAGTGCTAGATTCGAGACTAGCGGACCCTCTGGGGCCAACGTCCTGACTTTC.

The J gene is TRBJ2-7, the V gene TRBV4-2; D not resolved. Trimming removed 0 bases at V and 3 bases at J, with 9 bases between. The CDR3 loop spans 14 amino acids. From germline, CDR1 is LGHNA and CDR2 YNFKEQ. The DNA for the CDR3 is TGTGCCAGCAGCCAAGATTTGGACGACTACGAGCAGTACTTC. Translation gives CASSQDLDDYEQYF.

This clonotype appeared a few times. The chain uses TRBV12-3 or TRBV12-4 and TRBJ1-5, with 8 bases that match TRBD1. The ends lost 6 bases at V and 8 bases at J; junction bases unmatched: 15. This CDR3 region has 16 residues. CDR3: CASRRQGRGRIKPQHF. As DNA, the CDR3 is TGTGCCAGCAGGAGACAGGGGAGAGGGAGGATTAAGCCCCAGCATTTT.

CDR3 protein: CASSPRHQYF. CDR3 in DNA: TGTGCCAGCAGTCCTCGTCATCAGTACTTC. V gene TRBV12-3 or TRBV12-4 combines with J gene TRBJ2-7; D call uncertain. V lost 5 bases and J 10 bases, leaving 9 bases between the germline ends. The CDR3 is made up of 10 amino acids.

The chain uses TRBV3-1 and TRBJ1-2, with a tentative D call TRBD1 (6 bases). Trimming left V 4 bases short and J 6 bases short, with 15 bases between. The V gene's germline CDR1 is LGHDT and CDR2 YNNKEL (reference sequence). CDR3 size: 14 residues. The CDR3, as DNA: TGTGCCAGCAGCCTCCGCCAGGGGAACAATGGCTACACCTTC. Translating it yields CASSLRQGNNGYTF.

This clonotype came up a few times. The chain combines TRBV5-1 with TRBJ2-1; 9 nucleotides agree with TRBD1. Germline CDR1 reads SGHRS; CDR2 reads YFSETQ. The V segment lost 4 bases and the J segment 4 bases; nucleotides outside the gene matches: 21. The CDR3 covers 20 residues. Written as DNA, the CDR3 is TGCGCCAGCAGCCCTTTGGAACAGGGGGCCTTTCGGGGAAAATACAATGAGCAGTTCTTC. It is translated as CASSPLEQGAFRGKYNEQFF.

This clonotype showed up just a few times. The chain is built from TRBV10-3 and TRBJ1-1, with D possibly matching TRBD1 (5 bases). The CDR3 totals 15 residues. Germline V gene lookup returns CDR1 ENHRY and CDR2 SYGVKD. The germline V and J ends were trimmed by 0 bases and 9 bases, with 17 bases remaining between them. This CDR3 is CAISESPSGTPKAFF. CDR3 in DNA: TGTGCCATCAGTGAGTCGCCGTCCGGGACTCCCAAAGCTTTCTTT.

This clonotype was counted between two and nine times. The J gene is TRBJ1-6, the V gene TRBV27; unclear D gene. This CDR3 spans 15 amino acids. Germline assignment: CDR1 MNHEY and CDR2 SMNVEV (reference sequence). Trimming stripped 9 bases from V and 0 bases from J, with 12 bases between. Here the CDR3 reads CASSGMGSYNSPLHF. The CDR3 bases are TGTGCCAGTAGTGGGATGGGCTCCTATAATTCACCCCTCCACTTT.

This clonotype was seen many times. This chain uses TRBV11-2 with TRBJ2-1; perhaps TRBD1 as D (6 bases). The CDR3 is made up of 15 amino acids. The V end lost 4 bases, the J end lost 3 bases, and 13 bases lay between the germline ends. Germline CDR1 is SGHAT and CDR2 is FQNNGV. CDR3 residues: CASSSNGQSYNEQFF. CDR3 in DNA: TGTGCCAGCAGCTCCAATGGACAGAGCTACAATGAGCAGTTCTTC.

The sample holds a few counts of this clonotype. This chain joins TRBV7-6 and TRBJ2-5; maybe TRBD1 (5 bases). The germline V and J ends were trimmed by 1 base and 2 bases, with 14 bases remaining between them. Germline V gives CDR1 SGHVS, CDR2 FNYEAQ. This CDR3 has 16 amino acids. The CDR3 nucleotides are TGTGCCAGCAGCTTAGTGAGACAAGGGGCTCAAGAGACCCAGTACTTC. Protein sequence: CASSLVRQGAQETQYF.

This clonotype was found a few times. The rearrangement links TRBV20-1 to TRBJ2-7; 7 bases map to TRBD1. Germline V gene lookup returns CDR1 DFQATT and CDR2 SNEGSKA (reference sequence). This CDR3 is 13 amino acids long. V lost 4 bases and J lost 0; bases outside the gene matches: 3. The CDR3 bases are TGCAGTGCTAACAGGGGTATCTCCTACGAGCAGTACTTC. It specifies CSANRGISYEQYF.

This clonotype occurred a few times. V usage is TRBV27 and J usage is TRBJ2-1; 7 bases line up with TRBD2. From germline, CDR1 is MNHEY and CDR2 SMNVEV (reference sequence). The trim removed 3 bases at V and 6 bases at J, leaving 14 bases unmatched. The CDR3 extends over 17 amino acids. The CDR3, as DNA: TGTGCCAGCAGTTTCCTGGGTACGGGAGGTAGTAGCAATGAGCAGTTCTTC. Its translation is CASSFLGTGGSSNEQFF.

The chain joins TRBV20-1 to TRBJ2-7; 8 bases line up with TRBD1. This CDR3 is 15 amino acids long. CDR1 and CDR2 from the germline V gene are DFQATT and SNEGSKA (reference sequence). With V trimmed by 1 base and J by 0 bases, 5 bases remained unmatched. The CDR3 region is CSARVGTGSSYEQYF. CDR3 DNA sequence: TGCAGTGCTAGAGTGGGGACAGGTAGCTCCTACGAGCAGTACTTC.

V usage is TRBV28 and J usage is TRBJ1-6; unclear D gene. Trimming pared 0 bases from V and 8 bases from J, leaving 8 bases between. The CDR3 sequence is 14 residues long. Germline V CDR1 and CDR2: MDHEN, SYDVKM. The CDR3 nucleotides are TGTGCCAGCAGTTTATGGGCAGACCATTCACCCCTCCACTTT. Translating gives CASSLWADHSPLHF.

This clonotype occurred a few times. V and J are TRBV10-2 and TRBJ2-1; 7 nucleotides agree with TRBD2. Per germline, CDR1 WSHSY and CDR2 SAAADI. J lost 9 bases, V lost 7 bases, and 15 bases had no gene match. The CDR3 spans 15 residues. CDR3 sequence: CASTRLAVTPAEQFF. The CDR3 DNA reads TGCGCCAGCACCCGGCTAGCGGTCACGCCAGCTGAGCAGTTCTTC.

This clonotype was found a few times. V is TRBV29-1 and J is TRBJ2-2; 10 bases map to TRBD1. Germline trimming cut 6 bases from V and 4 bases from J; bases unmatched to any gene: 11. This CDR3 region has 16 residues. Germline lookup yields CDR1 SQVTM and CDR2 ANQGSEA. The CDR3 DNA sequence: TGCAGCGTATACGGGACAGGGGCACTTTTCACCGGGGAGCTGTTTTTT. It is translated as CSVYGTGALFTGELFF.

This clonotype was seen more than once but under ten times. The rearrangement joins TRBV5-1 to TRBJ2-2; no definite D call. The CDR3 runs 15 residues. Looked up from germline, CDR1 is SGHRS and CDR2 is YFSETQ. Between the trimmed V and J ends, which lost 2 bases and 1 base, there was a span of 9 bases. CDR3 region: CASSFEPGNTGELFF. In DNA form, the CDR3 reads TGCGCCAGCAGCTTCGAACCGGGGAACACCGGGGAGCTGTTTTTT.

The CDR3 DNA reads as TGTGCCTGGAGTGTAGGTAGTAGTGAGCAGTTCTTC. This sequence encodes CAWSVGSSEQFF. The chain is built from TRBV30 and TRBJ2-1; D unresolved. The ends were cut back, 0 bases at V and 9 bases at J, with 9 bases in the middle. CDR1 GTSNPN and CDR2 SVGIG come from the germline V gene (reference sequence). This CDR3 is built from 12 residues.

In its sample, this clonotype was seen a few times. V usage is TRBV7-6 and J usage is TRBJ2-7; 10 bases line up with TRBD2. The germline CDR1 and CDR2 sequences are SGHVS and FNYEAQ. Unmatched junction bases numbered 8, after V lost 3 bases and J lost 3 bases. There are 16 residues in the CDR3. DNA for the CDR3: TGTGCCAGCAGCTTGGGGGGACTAGCGCCCTTCTACGAGCAGTACTTC. It is translated as CASSLGGLAPFYEQYF.

This clonotype was counted ten times or more. The CDR3 DNA is TGCGCCAGCAGCTTCGGACTAGCGGGAGGCCAGCCCTACGAGCAGTACTTC. Translated: CASSFGLAGGQPYEQYF. V is TRBV5-1 and J is TRBJ2-7; TRBD2 agrees at 14 bases. Germline V CDR1 and CDR2: SGHRS, YFSETQ. V trimming: 2 bases; J trimming: 2 bases; junction bases outside the gene matches: 6. The CDR3 totals 17 residues. Complete variable domain (other parts from reference TRBV5-1 and TRBJ2-7): KAGVTQTPRYLIKTRGQQVTLSCSPISGHRSVSWYQQTPGQGLQFLFEYFSETQRNKGNFPGRFSGRQFSNSRSEMNVSTLELGDSALYLCASSFGLAGGQPYEQYFGPGTRLTVT.